This TCR beta chain was profiled in a study of blood T cell repertoires in COVID-19. Study in general: Samples came from the United States, Italy and Spain, spanning acute and convalescent COVID-19. The cDNA or gDNA used as material had been derived from T cells, B-cell-depleted T cells, or PBMCs.

The authors' processing: Nucleated cell counts were estimated from reference gene primer amplification. The table came from immunoSEQ multiplex PCR; TCRdb's copy has only in-frame clones and leaves some out. V, J and clone size reflect that table, while D and trimming were determined from the DNA. The table includes fewer than 85,000 clones, about 70% detected once. This CDR3 is 14 amino acids long. V lost 4 bases to trimming and J lost 4 bases; unmatched junction nucleotides: 6. CDR1 LGHNA and CDR2 YNFKEQ come from the germline V gene. In its sample, this clone was seen a few times. The chain has TRBV4-2 and TRBJ1-1, with 7 bases that match TRBD1. The clonotype comes from a man aged 60 to 69 with acute or convalescent COVID-19. Sequencing was done on a sample of peripheral blood. The CDR3 region has the DNA TGTGCCAGCAGCCCCGGGGCAGGGGGCACTGAAGCTTTCTTT. Its translation: CASSPGAGGTEAFF.